Below are 32 T cell receptor beta chains sequenced from a single sample in a study of T cell responses to AZD1222 COVID-19 vaccine. TCRdb's table, derived via immunoSEQ multiplex PCR, lists solely in-frame clones and lacks some. There are about 170,000 clones in the sample; roughly 89% occur only once, and under 2% lies in the top ten. The sample here was peripheral blood, taken on day 0 of AZD1222 vaccination. The receptors here all came from an adult in good health.

The V gene is TRBV4-2, the J gene TRBJ1-4; a possible D gene is TRBD1 (6 bases). The CDR3 runs 14 residues. Trimming took 2 bases from V and 5 from J, leaving 9 bases between them. Germline CDR1 reads LGHNA; CDR2 reads YNFKEQ. CDR3 in DNA: TGTGCCAGCAGCCAATTAGGGGGAAATGAAAAACTGTTTTTT. It translates to CASSQLGGNEKLFF.

The rearrangement links TRBV7-8 to TRBJ2-7; D call uncertain. CDR1 is SGHVS, CDR2 FQNEAQ, per germline. The CDR3 is made up of 15 amino acids. The V gene lost 0 bases and the J gene lost 6 bases, with 15 bases spanning the gap. CDR3 DNA sequence: TGTGCCAGCAGCTTAGCTGTGGTCGGGTTCAGCGAGCAGTACTTC. Its translation is CASSLAVVGFSEQYF.

The CDR3, as DNA: TGTGCCAGCAGGCAGGACAGGGGTAGGAACACTGAAGCTTTCTTT. Protein sequence: CASRQDRGRNTEAFF. The chain carries TRBV6-5 and TRBJ1-1, with 9 nucleotides matching TRBD1. The CDR3 length is 15 residues. Germline V gene data show CDR1 as MNHEY and CDR2 as SVGAGI. The V and J ends lost 6 bases and 1 base, in that order; junction bases with no gene match: 6.

Notes on this clone: At one boundary the junction diverges from the germline segment, which might be a read error. This chain uses TRBV2 with TRBJ2-3; D might be TRBD1 or TRBD2, each matching 6 bases. The germline CDR1 and CDR2 sequences are SNHLY and FYNNEI. The CDR3 is 12 residues long. CDR3 nucleotide sequence: TGTGTCAGCAGTGAAGGGGGGGATACGCAGTATTTT. It specifies CVSSEGGDTQYF.

This clone was seen a single time. The chain recombines TRBV27 with TRBJ1-4, with D unresolved. The CDR3 sequence is 13 residues long. V lost 5 bases to trimming and J lost 7 bases, with 11 bases between them. CDR1 is MNHEY, CDR2 SMNVEV, per germline (reference sequence). The DNA of the CDR3 is TGTGCCAGCAGTGGAGGGCGGGGTGAAAAACTGTTTTTT. Its protein product is CASSGGRGEKLFF.

CDR3 DNA sequence: TGTGCCAGCAGCCCCACCGGGAACTCCTACGAGCAGTACTTC. This codes for CASSPTGNSYEQYF. V is TRBV7-2 and J is TRBJ2-7; the D gene is possibly TRBD2 (5 bases). The CDR3 totals 14 residues. V lost 5 bases, J lost 0 bases, and 11 bases lay in between. Germline CDR1 reads SGHTA; CDR2 reads FQGNSA.

The chain employs TRBV2 and TRBJ1-3; possible D gene TRBD1, 5 bases. CDR1 and CDR2 (germline): SNHLY, FYNNEI. The CDR3 has 15 amino acids. V lost 6 bases and J 0 bases, leaving 12 bases between the germline ends. The CDR3 loop is CASRDRQISGNTIYF. The CDR3 bases are TGTGCCAGCAGAGATCGACAGATCTCTGGAAACACCATATATTTT.

The rearrangement uses TRBV1 and TRBJ2-1; TRBD2 is taken as the D call from the table, unchecked against the DNA. TRBV1 is a recognized pseudogene. The CDR3 is made up of 17 amino acids. CDR3 bases: TGCACCAGCAGCCAAGATTCGGCTAGCGGGGGGCCCAGGGAGCAGTTCTTC. Translation gives CTSSQDSASGGPREQFF.

The rearrangement joins TRBV6-1 to TRBJ1-2, with unresolved D. Germline CDR1 reads MNHNS; CDR2 reads SASEGT. Trimming removed 2 bases at V and 5 bases at J, with 9 bases between. The CDR3 is made up of 13 amino acids. The CDR3 loop is CASSESLGYGYTF. As DNA, the CDR3 is TGTGCCAGCAGTGAATCCCTGGGTTATGGCTACACCTTC.

J is TRBJ1-6 and V is TRBV25-1; no firm D call. Germline CDR1 reads MGHDK; CDR2 reads SYGVNS. The germline V and J ends were trimmed by 4 bases and 4 bases, with 5 bases remaining between them. The CDR3 extends over 13 amino acids. CDR3: CASSATYNSPLHF. In DNA, the CDR3 is TGTGCCAGCAGTGCCACGTATAATTCACCCCTCCACTTT.

This clone was seen more than once but under ten times. V is TRBV5-1 and J is TRBJ1-6; a possible D gene is TRBD1 (6 bases). This CDR3 contains 15 residues. Trimming took 1 base from V and 9 from J, leaving 14 bases between them. The V gene's germline CDR1 is SGHRS and CDR2 YFSETQ. The CDR3 nucleotides read TGCGCCAGCAGCTTGTCAGGGGACAAAGGTTCACCCCTCCACTTT. Translation gives CASSLSGDKGSPLHF.

The chain joins TRBV12-3 or TRBV12-4 to TRBJ2-5; tentatively, D is TRBD1 (5 bases). V was trimmed by 5 bases and J by 3 bases, leaving 10 bases between them. CDR3 length: 13 residues. The CDR3 loop is CASSQDRKETQYF. CDR3 nucleotide sequence: TGTGCCAGCAGTCAAGACAGAAAAGAGACCCAGTACTTC.

The chain uses TRBV7-8 and TRBJ2-2; D is unresolved. V was shortened by 3 bases and J by 4 bases, with 18 bases between the two germline ends. CDR1 is SGHVS, CDR2 FQNEAQ, per germline. The CDR3 loop spans 17 amino acids. CDR3 nucleotides: TGTGCCAGCAGCTTGCCTCTGAGCCGGGTACCCACCGGGGAGCTGTTTTTT. Its translation is CASSLPLSRVPTGELFF.

J is TRBJ1-6 and V is TRBV30; D remains unclear. The CDR3 totals 13 residues. The V end lost 5 bases, the J end lost 7 bases, and 12 bases lay between the germline ends. Germline loops: CDR1 GTSNPN, CDR2 SVGIG (reference sequence). The CDR3 loop is CAWGSDFNSPLHF. The CDR3 coding sequence is TGTGCCTGGGGGTCGGACTTCAATTCACCCCTCCACTTT.

The chain employs TRBV12-3 or TRBV12-4 and TRBJ2-1; the D is unclear. Trimming stripped 2 bases from V and 3 bases from J, with 5 bases between. This CDR3 region has 13 residues. CDR3 protein: CASSLYSYNEQFF. The CDR3 nucleotides are TGTGCCAGCAGTTTATACAGCTACAATGAGCAGTTCTTC.

V and J are TRBV28 and TRBJ2-5; D uncertain. This CDR3 contains 14 residues. The germline V and J ends were trimmed by 6 bases and 0 bases, with 11 bases remaining between them. The germline CDR1 and CDR2 sequences are MDHEN and SYDVKM. This CDR3 is CASRNRINQETQYF. In DNA form, the CDR3 reads TGTGCCAGCAGAAATAGGATCAACCAAGAGACCCAGTACTTC.

CDR3 residues: CASSTPGQFNEKLFF. The CDR3 region has the DNA TGTGCCAGCAGCACCCCGGGACAGTTTAATGAAAAACTGTTTTTT. The gene calls are TRBV7-9 and TRBJ1-4; 7 nucleotides line up with TRBD1. CDR1 SEHNR and CDR2 FQNEAQ come from the germline V gene (reference sequence). Unmatched junction bases numbered 7, after V lost 5 bases and J lost 4 bases. The CDR3 is made up of 15 amino acids.

The genes are TRBV6-5 and TRBJ1-1; D remains ambiguous. Germline V lookup: CDR1 MNHEY, CDR2 SVGAGI. This CDR3 has 13 residues. With 7 bases removed from V and 4 bases from J, the gap between germline ends came to 13 bases. The CDR3 protein is CASTTSLFTEAFF. The DNA for the CDR3 is TGTGCCAGCACAACTAGTCTTTTCACTGAAGCTTTCTTT.

The CDR3 coding sequence is TGTGCCTTAGGTCGAGCTGGAAACACCATATATTTT. This encodes CALGRAGNTIYF. The J gene is TRBJ1-3, the V gene TRBV30; D is ambiguous. The CDR3 is 12 residues long. Germline values: CDR1 GTSNPN, CDR2 SVGIG (reference sequence). V lost 7 bases and J 2 bases, leaving 9 bases between the germline ends.

The genes are TRBV6-5 and TRBJ1-4; no clear D. The CDR3 extends over 11 amino acids. V was cut by 8 bases and J by 8 bases, with 9 bases left in between. Germline V gene data show CDR1 as MNHEY and CDR2 as SVGAGI. The CDR3 loop is CASGPKEKLFF. The CDR3 DNA follows: TGTGCCAGCGGTCCGAAGGAAAAACTGTTTTTT.

The V call is TRBV5-1, the J call TRBJ2-3, with TRBD2 matching 10 bases. Losses at the gene ends were 7 bases for V and 5 bases for J; bases not matched to a gene: 7. This CDR3 spans 14 amino acids. Per germline, CDR1 SGHRS and CDR2 YFSETQ. The chain's CDR3 is CASVASGGVDTQYF. CDR3 in DNA: TGCGCCAGCGTGGCTAGCGGGGGAGTAGATACGCAGTATTTT.

CDR3 region: CASIKQGGWAEAFF. Here the CDR3 DNA reads TGTGCCAGCATCAAACAGGGGGGATGGGCTGAAGCTTTCTTT. The rearrangement uses TRBV28 and TRBJ1-1, with TRBD1 matching over 8 bases. The V and J ends lost 7 bases and 6 bases, in that order; junction bases with no gene match: 10. The CDR3 has 14 residues. Germline-derived CDR1 and CDR2 are MDHEN and SYDVKM.

In nucleotides, the CDR3 is TGTGCCACCAGAAGGGACTACACGTTCCCTGAAGCTTTCTTT. This translates into CATRRDYTFPEAFF. The chain has TRBV24-1 and TRBJ1-1, with D perhaps TRBD1 (5 bases). V was clipped by 7 bases and J by 6 bases, with 17 bases between them. This CDR3 is 14 amino acids long. CDR1 is KGHDR, CDR2 SFDVKD, per germline.

This sequence joins TRBV11-3 and TRBJ2-1; 14 bases align to TRBD2. The germline V gene has CDR1 SGHNT and CDR2 YENEEA. This CDR3 spans 16 amino acids. V lost 5 bases to trimming and J lost 9 bases; unmatched junction nucleotides: 9. The CDR3 DNA follows: TGTGCCAGCAGCCGCGGACTAGCGGGAGGACGCGGTGAGCAGTTCTTC. It is translated as CASSRGLAGGRGEQFF.

For this clone: The junction and the germline gene differ at one end; a read error may be behind it. The chain is built from TRBV30 and TRBJ1-1; D might be TRBD1 (5 bases). Germline values: CDR1 GTSNPN, CDR2 SVGIG (reference sequence). This CDR3 comprises 12 residues. In DNA form, the CDR3 reads TGTGCCGGGGCGGGTGTATTTTGGGCCTTGGTCTTT. Translated: CAGAGVFWALVF.

The gene calls are TRBV5-5 and TRBJ1-4; D is undetermined. The V end lost 4 bases, the J end lost 4 bases, and 5 bases lay between the germline ends. The CDR3 runs to 12 residues. From germline, CDR1 is SGHKS and CDR2 YYEKEE (reference sequence). The CDR3 loop is CASSGLNEKLFF. The CDR3 DNA sequence: TGTGCCAGCAGCGGCCTTAATGAAAAACTGTTTTTT.

The chain uses TRBV10-2 and TRBJ2-5; 9 bases line up with TRBD1. Germline values: CDR1 WSHSY, CDR2 SAAADI. CDR3 length: 12 residues. Trimming took 10 bases from V and 2 from J; bases not matched to a gene: 2. CDR3 nucleotide sequence: TGCGCCACAGGACAGGGGCAAGAGACCCAGTACTTC. This translates into CATGQGQETQYF.

The rearrangement links TRBV2 to TRBJ1-1; D gene unclear. The length of the CDR3 is 15 residues. V shed 2 bases and J shed 5 bases, with 15 bases lying between them. CDR1 SNHLY and CDR2 FYNNEI come from the germline V gene. The CDR3 sequence: CASSEWGNKGTEAFF. CDR3 coding DNA: TGTGCCAGCAGTGAATGGGGAAATAAAGGTACTGAAGCTTTCTTT.

The CDR3 is CASSLGAGQGNEKLFF. As DNA, the CDR3 is TGTGCCAGCAGCTTAGGGGCCGGACAGGGTAATGAAAAACTGTTTTTT. The chain recombines TRBV7-9 with TRBJ1-4, with 8 nucleotides matching TRBD1. V shed 1 base, J shed 4 bases, and the junction held 5 bases outside the gene matches. CDR3 size: 16 residues. Per the germline V gene, CDR1 is SEHNR and CDR2 is FQNEAQ (reference sequence).

A single count supports this clone. V is TRBV5-4 and J is TRBJ2-1; D might be TRBD1 or TRBD2, each matching 5 bases. CDR1 and CDR2 (germline): SGHNT, YYREEE (reference sequence). The V end was cut by 0 bases, the J end by 3 bases, with 13 bases between. CDR3 length: 16 residues. The CDR3 here is CASSLGGPGYYNEQFF. DNA of the CDR3: TGTGCCAGCAGCTTGGGGGGCCCGGGGTACTACAATGAGCAGTTCTTC. The whole variable domain, remainder taken from reference TRBV5-4 and TRBJ2-1, is ETGVTQSPTHLIKTRGQQVTLRCSSQSGHNTVSWYQQALGQGPQFIFQYYREEENGRGNFPPRFSGLQFPNYSSELNVNALELDDSALYLCASSLGGPGYYNEQFFGPGTRLTVL.

A single count supports this clone. The rearrangement joins TRBV20-1 to TRBJ2-1; 7 nucleotides agree with TRBD1. From germline, CDR1 is DFQATT and CDR2 SNEGSKA (reference sequence). The CDR3 extends over 13 amino acids. J was trimmed by 15 bases and V by 3 bases; bases with no gene match: 14. The CDR3 region has the DNA TGCAGTGCTAGTGAAGGCTTTGGGACAGTAAGGTTCTTC. Translation: CSASEGFGTVRFF.

The J gene is TRBJ2-2, the V gene TRBV2; TRBD2 is a possible D gene (5 bases). Per germline, CDR1 SNHLY and CDR2 FYNNEI. The CDR3 length is 13 residues. Trimming took off 7 bases at V and 8 bases at J, with 14 bases between the two ends. The CDR3 bases are TGTGCCAGCAATCCTTACAGCGGAGGGGAGCTGTTTTTT. This encodes CASNPYSGGELFF.